The 22 T cell receptor beta chains presented below share a single source sample, sequenced in a study of T cell responses to AZD1222 COVID-19 vaccine. The protocol was immunoSEQ multiplex PCR, while the TCRdb copy is restricted to in-frame clones and leaves out a portion. The sample lists 150,000 to 200,000 clones, 75% to 90% occurring once. The sample in question was peripheral blood, obtained on day 0 of AZD1222 vaccination. The origin of the receptors is an adult in good health.

This rearrangement joins TRBV6-4 to TRBJ1-2; 7 bases fit TRBD1. CDR3 length: 13 residues. Trimming removed 3 bases from V and 2 bases from J; junction bases left unmatched: 0. Germline CDR1 is MRHNA and CDR2 is SNTAGT. CDR3 region: CASSEGQNYGYTF. CDR3 bases: TGTGCCAGCAGTGAGGGACAGAACTATGGCTACACCTTC.

V is TRBV7-2 and J is TRBJ1-5; 10 bases align to TRBD1. J lost 5 bases, V lost 5 bases, and 9 bases had no gene match. The CDR3 totals 16 residues. Looked up from germline, CDR1 is SGHTA and CDR2 is FQGNSA. The CDR3 nucleotides read TGTGCCAGCAGCCTTTACAGACAGGGGGCTCATCAGCCCCAGCATTTT. It encodes CASSLYRQGAHQPQHF.

V is TRBV6-2 or TRBV6-3 and J is TRBJ1-5; D may be TRBD1 (5 bases). The CDR3 spans 14 residues. With 0 bases removed from V and 4 bases from J, the gap between germline ends came to 7 bases. CDR1 and CDR2 from the germline V gene are MNHEY and SVGEGT. The CDR3 nucleotides are TGTGCCAGCAGTTACTCGACAGCGAATCAGCCCCAGCATTTT. Its protein product is CASSYSTANQPQHF.

The chain joins TRBV24-1 to TRBJ2-1; D tentatively fits TRBD1 or TRBD2 (5 bases each). The CDR3 covers 15 residues. Trimming cost V 0 bases and J 5 bases, with 10 bases left between them. Germline-derived CDR1 and CDR2 are KGHDR and SFDVKD. The CDR3 DNA is TGTGCCACCAGTGATTTGGCCCGGGACCACAATGAGCAGTTCTTC. This encodes CATSDLARDHNEQFF.

A few counts support this clone. This chain links TRBV7-9 with TRBJ2-2; D is perhaps TRBD2 (5 bases). V gave up 6 bases and J gave up 5 bases, with 10 bases separating them. CDR1 is SEHNR and CDR2 is FQNEAQ in the germline V gene (reference sequence). The CDR3 spans 13 residues. The CDR3 reads CASRRAATGELFF. CDR3 in DNA: TGTGCCAGCAGGAGGGCAGCGACCGGGGAGCTGTTTTTT.

The chain employs TRBV5-1 and TRBJ1-3; D is unresolved. Trimming cost V 2 bases and J 0 bases, with 12 bases left between them. The germline V gene encodes CDR1 SGHRS and CDR2 YFSETQ. The CDR3 contains 16 residues. CDR3 coding DNA: TGCGCCAGCAGCTTCGCGACGGATTCCTCTGGAAACACCATATATTTT. Translation gives CASSFATDSSGNTIYF.

This clone was observed once. The chain has TRBV4-1 and TRBJ2-2; 7 bases agree with TRBD2. The V gene's germline CDR1 is MGHRA and CDR2 YSYEKL. The CDR3 is made up of 18 amino acids. Trimming cost V 0 bases and J 4 bases; bases outside gene matches: 11. The CDR3 nucleotides are TGCGCCAGCAGCCAAGATATTCCCTCGCGGGGGACCACCGGGGAGCTGTTTTTT. Encoded protein: CASSQDIPSRGTTGELFF.

The chain has TRBV28 and TRBJ1-2; the match to TRBD1 covers 9 bases. This CDR3 spans 14 amino acids. Germline trimming cut 7 bases from V and 7 bases from J; bases unmatched to any gene: 10. Germline CDR1 MDHEN, CDR2 SYDVKM. This CDR3 reads CASTIPQGAGGYTF. For the CDR3, the DNA is TGTGCCAGCACCATACCACAGGGGGCGGGTGGCTACACCTTC.

A single count supports this clone. The chain employs TRBV5-1 and TRBJ2-1, with TRBD2 matching 13 bases. Germline V gene data show CDR1 as SGHRS and CDR2 as YFSETQ. The CDR3 covers 14 residues. The trim removed 3 bases at V and 10 bases at J, leaving 4 bases unmatched. The CDR3 DNA sequence: TGCGCCAGCAGCTGGGGGACTAGCGGGATGGAGCAGTTCTTC. Its protein product is CASSWGTSGMEQFF.

This clone was picked up one time. The gene calls are TRBV19 and TRBJ2-1; D might be TRBD1 (6 bases). This CDR3 is built from 15 residues. V lost 5 bases to trimming and J lost 6 bases, with 17 bases between them. Germline V lookup: CDR1 LNHDA, CDR2 SQIVND (reference sequence). The CDR3 loop is CASSPRDTFINEQFF. CDR3 sequence (DNA): TGTGCCAGTAGTCCCCGGGACACCTTTATCAATGAGCAGTTCTTC. Variable domain in full (rest from reference TRBV19 and TRBJ2-1): DGGITQSPKYLFRKEGQNVTLSCEQNLNHDAMYWYRQDPGQGLRLIYYSQIVNDFQKGDIAEGYSVSREKKESFPLTVTSAQKNPTAFYLCASSPRDTFINEQFFGPGTRLTVL.

The V and J genes are TRBV29-1 and TRBJ2-5, with D tentatively TRBD2 (5 bases). With 6 bases removed from V and 5 bases from J, the gap between germline ends came to 22 bases. Germline V gene sequence: CDR1 SQVTM, CDR2 ANQGSEA. This CDR3 contains 15 residues. DNA of the CDR3: TGCAGCGTCGGCGGAGGTGAGGTTTTAACGGAGACCCAGTACTTC. Its protein product is CSVGGGEVLTETQYF.

The chain employs TRBV5-6 and TRBJ1-2; possibly TRBD1 for D (5 bases). Germline CDR1 reads SGHDT; CDR2 reads YYEEEE. The CDR3 runs to 15 residues. Trimming shortened V by 4 bases and J by 3 bases, and 16 bases separated the two germline ends. The CDR3 nucleotides are TGTGCCAGCAGCCCCTATCAGCCAGGGCACTATGGCTACACCTTC. This sequence encodes CASSPYQPGHYGYTF.

V usage is TRBV6-5 and J usage is TRBJ1-6; 7 nucleotides line up with TRBD1. Losses at the gene ends were 2 bases for V and 9 bases for J; bases not matched to a gene: 10. From germline, CDR1 is MNHEY and CDR2 SVGAGI. The CDR3 is 16 residues long. CDR3 sequence: CASSYEAGGLASPLHF. Written as DNA, the CDR3 is TGTGCCAGCAGTTACGAGGCAGGGGGTCTAGCTTCACCCCTCCACTTT.

The chain links TRBV7-9 to TRBJ2-7; D is unresolved. In germline, CDR1 is SEHNR, CDR2 FQNEAQ (reference sequence). The V end lost 5 bases, the J end lost 5 bases, and 10 bases lay between the germline ends. CDR3 length: 12 residues. CDR3 DNA sequence: TGTGCCAGCAGCCCCGAGACAAACGAGCAGTACTTC. Amino acid sequence: CASSPETNEQYF.

This clone has only one observation. The chain joins TRBV3-1 (or the pseudogene TRBV3-2) to TRBJ2-5; 13 bases are shared with TRBD2. Trimming at V came to 0 bases and at J to 4 bases, leaving 5 bases not matched to a gene. This CDR3 is 17 amino acids long. Germline loops: CDR1 LGHDT, CDR2 YNNKEL (reference sequence). CDR3 region: CASSQEGLAGVSETQYF. The CDR3 DNA sequence: TGTGCCAGCAGCCAAGAAGGACTAGCGGGGGTATCAGAGACCCAGTACTTC.

V gene TRBV7-2 combines with J gene TRBJ1-4; a possible D gene is TRBD1 (5 bases). V dropped 2 bases and J dropped 6 bases, with 7 bases sitting between them. CDR3 length: 13 amino acids. The germline gives CDR1 SGHTA, CDR2 FQGNSA. The CDR3 region has the DNA TGTGCCAGCAGCTTAATCAGGGATGAAAAACTGTTTTTT. Protein sequence: CASSLIRDEKLFF.

Details on this clone: Other nucleotide sequences from this sample produce the same CDR3. J is TRBJ2-5 and V is TRBV29-1; 8 bases line up with TRBD1. V gave up 4 bases and J gave up 2 bases; unmatched junction bases: 0. The CDR3 runs to 12 residues. The V gene's germline CDR1 is SQVTM and CDR2 ANQGSEA. The CDR3 is CSVGQGQETQYF. DNA of the CDR3: TGCAGCGTTGGACAGGGGCAAGAGACCCAGTACTTC.

The DNA for the CDR3 is TGCGCCAGCAGCTTGGTTTCGATTGGGACAGGGGTCGAGCAGTACTTC. It translates to CASSLVSIGTGVEQYF. The chain combines TRBV5-1 with TRBJ2-7; TRBD1 agrees at 10 bases. The CDR3 runs to 16 residues. After removal of 0 bases from V and 6 bases from J, the junction contained 9 bases not matched to a gene. Germline V gives CDR1 SGHRS, CDR2 YFSETQ.

V and J are TRBV6-5 and TRBJ1-3, with 7 bases fitting TRBD1. The CDR3 sequence is 14 residues long. V lost 7 bases, J lost 4 bases, and 7 bases stayed unmatched. Germline V lookup: CDR1 MNHEY, CDR2 SVGAGI. The CDR3 sequence: CASTLGGYGNTIYF. Written as DNA, the CDR3 is TGTGCCAGCACCTTAGGGGGCTACGGAAACACCATATATTTT.

CDR3 region: CASSRYGRGDTQYF. The CDR3 nucleotides are TGTGCCAGCAGTCGCTATGGGAGAGGCGATACGCAGTATTTT. The rearrangement uses TRBV3-1 (or the pseudogene TRBV3-2) and TRBJ2-3, with D possibly TRBD2 on 5 matching bases. This CDR3 spans 14 amino acids. Per the germline V gene, CDR1 is LGHDT and CDR2 is YNNKEL (reference sequence). V was clipped by 6 bases and J by 6 bases, with 16 bases between them.

This clone appeared once. In DNA form, the CDR3 reads TGTGCCAGCAGTGAAGCCTCCCCGAGGAACGCGATTCAGTACTTC. As protein: CASSEASPRNAIQYF. This chain joins TRBV2 and TRBJ2-4; D unresolved. The CDR3 consists of 15 residues. CDR1 SNHLY and CDR2 FYNNEI come from the germline V gene. V lost 0 bases, J lost 10 bases, and 16 bases lay in between.

The V gene is TRBV30, the J gene TRBJ1-1; no clear D. Germline loops: CDR1 GTSNPN, CDR2 SVGIG (reference sequence). CDR3 length: 12 residues. Trimming removed 0 bases from V and 5 bases from J, with 7 bases in between. The CDR3 DNA is TGTGCCTGGAGTGTGGGCAAGACTGAAGCTTTCTTT. As protein: CAWSVGKTEAFF.